The rows below give T cell receptor beta chains drawn from one sample of a study of technical replicates of blood from several donors. Clones were read by immunoSEQ multiplex PCR, and TCRdb kept only the in-frame ones, dropping some. The data contain tens of thousands of clones, roughly 92% of them singletons. Sequenced material: T cells isolated from PBMCs. These receptors all come from a human donor in good health. CDR3s include the opening cysteine and the closing phenylalanine or tryptophan. The D gene is left open where the match is weak. Size is stated for part of the rows, as once, few or many counts, or as a class when the clone is expanded.

V gene: TRBV14
clone size: few
J gene: TRBJ1-2
D gene: -
CDR3 DNA: TGTGCCAGCAGCCAGTCGACAGGATCGCATGGCTACACCTTC
CDR3 protein: CASSQSTGSHGYTF

V gene: TRBV11-2
clone size: -
J gene: TRBJ2-5
D gene: -
CDR3 DNA: TGTGCCAGCAGCCCCCAGAGACTGGAGACCCAGTACTTC
CDR3 protein: CASSPQRLETQYF

V gene: TRBV7-7
clone size: -
J gene: TRBJ2-3
D gene: -
CDR3 DNA: TGTGCTAGCAGCTTAGCTGGAGAAATAGATACGCAGTATTTT
CDR3 protein: CASSLAGEIDTQYF

V gene: TRBV4-2
clone size: -
J gene: TRBJ2-7
D gene: TRBD2
CDR3 DNA: TGTGCCAGCAGCCAAGTGGGGGTAGCGGGAGGAGGCGAGCAGTACTTC
CDR3 protein: CASSQVGVAGGGEQYF

V gene: TRBV6-1
clone size: -
J gene: TRBJ2-1
D gene: TRBD2
CDR3 DNA: TGTGCCAGCAGTGAAGCCGGACTAGCTGTCGACAATGAGCAGTTCTTC
CDR3 protein: CASSEAGLAVDNEQFF

V gene: TRBV11-2
clone size: -
J gene: TRBJ2-7
D gene: -
CDR3 DNA: TGTGCCAGCAGCTTAGTGGGGTGGGCCAGGGGAGCCGAGCAGTACTTC
CDR3 protein: CASSLVGWARGAEQYF

V gene: TRBV7-7
clone size: -
J gene: TRBJ2-5
D gene: -
CDR3 DNA: TGTGCTAGCAGCTTAATGGGGGCCCAAGAGACCCAGTACTTC
CDR3 protein: CASSLMGAQETQYF

V gene: TRBV19
clone size: -
J gene: TRBJ2-7
D gene: TRBD2
CDR3 DNA: TGTGCCAGTAGTATAGGCGGGAGAATGAACGAGCAGTACTTC
CDR3 protein: CASSIGGRMNEQYF

V gene: TRBV5-6
clone size: -
J gene: TRBJ1-3
D gene: TRBD1
CDR3 DNA: TGTGCCAGCAGCTTCGACAGGGCCCACACCATATATTTT
CDR3 protein: CASSFDRAHTIYF

V gene: TRBV13
clone size: -
J gene: TRBJ2-7
D gene: TRBD1
CDR3 DNA: TGTGCCAGCAGCGAGCAGACAGGGGGCTGGCACGAGCAGTACTTC
CDR3 protein: CASSEQTGGWHEQYF

V gene: TRBV27
clone size: -
J gene: TRBJ2-7
D gene: -
CDR3 DNA: TGTGCCAGCAGTTTGGGAGCGGCCTACGAGCAGTACTTC
CDR3 protein: CASSLGAAYEQYF

V gene: TRBV6-5
clone size: -
J gene: TRBJ1-2
D gene: -
CDR3 DNA: TGTGCCAGCAGTTGGGAGGGCTTCAACTATGGCTACACCTTC
CDR3 protein: CASSWEGFNYGYTF

V gene: TRBV11-3
clone size: -
J gene: TRBJ2-2
D gene: -
CDR3 DNA: TGTGCCAGCAGCTTCTCCGGGAACACCGGGGAGCTGTTTTTT
CDR3 protein: CASSFSGNTGELFF

V gene: TRBV5-1
clone size: -
J gene: TRBJ2-3
D gene: TRBD2
CDR3 DNA: TGCGCCAGCAGCGGACTAGCGGGAGGGATGACAGATACGCAGTATTTT
CDR3 protein: CASSGLAGGMTDTQYF

V gene: TRBV4-1
clone size: -
J gene: TRBJ2-7
D gene: -
CDR3 DNA: TGCGCCAGCAGCCAAGAAGCGGCAGGGGCGCCTGACGAGCAGTACTTC
CDR3 protein: CASSQEAAGAPDEQYF

V gene: TRBV29-1
clone size: -
J gene: TRBJ1-1
D gene: TRBD1
CDR3 DNA: TGCAGCGTTGAAGGATATAGTCACAGGGGGAGGGACACTGAAGCTTTCTTT
CDR3 protein: CSVEGYSHRGRDTEAFF

V gene: TRBV7-9
clone size: -
J gene: TRBJ1-5
D gene: -
CDR3 DNA: TGTGCCAGCAGCTTAGACGGGACACCTAATCAGCCCCAGCATTTT
CDR3 protein: CASSLDGTPNQPQHF

V gene: TRBV7-3
clone size: -
J gene: TRBJ2-7
D gene: -
CDR3 DNA: TGTGCCAGTAGCGTAGGTGTAGGAGGGTACGAGCAGTACTTC
CDR3 protein: CASSVGVGGYEQYF

V gene: TRBV4-1
clone size: -
J gene: TRBJ2-1
D gene: -
CDR3 DNA: TGCGCCAGCAGCCTTACTATTAATGAGCAGTTCTTC
CDR3 protein: CASSLTINEQFF

V gene: TRBV29-1
clone size: -
J gene: TRBJ2-1
D gene: -
CDR3 DNA: TGCAGCGTACGGGGGTACAATGAGCAGTTCTTC
CDR3 protein: CSVRGYNEQFF

V gene: TRBV14
clone size: -
J gene: TRBJ2-5
D gene: TRBD1
CDR3 DNA: TGTGCCAGCAGTCCTAGGACAGGCCTGGAGACCCAGTACTTC
CDR3 protein: CASSPRTGLETQYF

V gene: TRBV5-6
clone size: few
J gene: TRBJ2-7
D gene: -
CDR3 DNA: TGTGCCAGCAGCTCGACTAACGAGGTCCCCTACGAGCAGTACTTC
CDR3 protein: CASSSTNEVPYEQYF

V gene: TRBV29-1
clone size: -
J gene: TRBJ2-3
D gene: TRBD1
CDR3 DNA: TGCAGCGTGGAGGGACAGGGGGTCACAGATACGCAGTATTTT
CDR3 protein: CSVEGQGVTDTQYF

V gene: TRBV5-4
clone size: -
J gene: TRBJ2-3
D gene: -
CDR3 DNA: TGTGCCAGCAGCTGGAGCCGGGATACGCAGTATTTT
CDR3 protein: CASSWSRDTQYF

V gene: TRBV18
clone size: -
J gene: TRBJ1-2
D gene: TRBD1
CDR3 DNA: TGTGCCAGCTCACCAGGATCCGGGACAGGGAGCTATGGCTACACCTTC
CDR3 protein: CASSPGSGTGSYGYTF

V gene: TRBV28
clone size: -
J gene: TRBJ2-3
D gene: TRBD2
CDR3 DNA: TGTGCCAGCAGTTCTCTTCTCGCGGGAGTGCCAGATACGCAGTATTTT
CDR3 protein: CASSSLLAGVPDTQYF

V gene: TRBV6-6
clone size: -
J gene: TRBJ1-5
D gene: -
CDR3 DNA: TGTGCCAGCACCCGAGGACAGTGGGGGAATCAGCCCCAGCATTTT
CDR3 protein: CASTRGQWGNQPQHF

V gene: TRBV6-6
clone size: -
J gene: TRBJ1-5
D gene: -
CDR3 DNA: TGTGCCAGCAGTTCTAACGGTCAGCCCCAGCATTTT
CDR3 protein: CASSSNGQPQHF

V gene: TRBV10-3
clone size: -
J gene: TRBJ2-5
D gene: TRBD2
CDR3 DNA: TGTGCCATCAGCCTAACCGGGACTAGCGGGAGGGACGGGACCCAGTACTTC
CDR3 protein: CAISLTGTSGRDGTQYF

V gene: TRBV2
clone size: -
J gene: TRBJ2-6
D gene: TRBD1
CDR3 DNA: TGTGCCAGCGGGGGACAGACCGAATCTGGGGCCAACGTCCTGACTTTC
CDR3 protein: CASGGQTESGANVLTF

V gene: TRBV9
clone size: -
J gene: TRBJ2-3
D gene: TRBD2
CDR3 DNA: TGTGCCAGCAGCGTAGGAGGTAGCGGGAGTGACACAGATACGCAGTATTTT
CDR3 protein: CASSVGGSGSDTDTQYF

V gene: TRBV28
clone size: -
J gene: TRBJ2-7
D gene: TRBD1
CDR3 DNA: TGTGCCAGCAGTCGAGGGGGGACAGGGGGATACGAGCAGTACTTC
CDR3 protein: CASSRGGTGGYEQYF

V gene: TRBV11-3
clone size: -
J gene: TRBJ2-5
D gene: TRBD1
CDR3 DNA: TGTGCCAGCAGCTCACGGACAGGGTCGAAGCGTGAGACCCAGTACTTC
CDR3 protein: CASSSRTGSKRETQYF

V gene: TRBV9
clone size: -
J gene: TRBJ2-1
D gene: -
CDR3 DNA: TGTGCCAGCAGCGTAGGGGGCACGGGGCGGGACCAATTCTCCTACAATGAGCAGTTCTTC
CDR3 protein: CASSVGGTGRDQFSYNEQFF

V gene: TRBV28
clone size: once
J gene: TRBJ2-1
D gene: -
CDR3 DNA: TGTGCCAGCAGTTTATTTAGGCGGGATAAAGACAATGAGCAGTTCTTC
CDR3 protein: CASSLFRRDKDNEQFF

V gene: TRBV28
clone size: once
J gene: TRBJ2-5
D gene: TRBD1
CDR3 DNA: TGTGCCAGCATTCCCACAGGGGAATTGGGAGAGACCCAGTACTTC
CDR3 protein: CASIPTGELGETQYF

V gene: TRBV9
clone size: -
J gene: TRBJ2-7
D gene: -
CDR3 DNA: TGTGCCAGCAGCGGCTCAACAGGGTCAGGTTACGAGCAGTACTTC
CDR3 protein: CASSGSTGSGYEQYF

V gene: TRBV20-1
clone size: -
J gene: TRBJ2-7
D gene: -
CDR3 DNA: TGCAGTGCGGCCTCGCCCTACGAGCAGTACTTC
CDR3 protein: CSAASPYEQYF

V gene: TRBV28
clone size: -
J gene: TRBJ2-5
D gene: -
CDR3 DNA: TGTGCCAGCAGCCACCTCATTCTGCGGGAAGAGCAAGAGACCCAGTACTTC
CDR3 protein: CASSHLILREEQETQYF

V gene: TRBV7-9
clone size: -
J gene: TRBJ2-3
D gene: TRBD1
CDR3 DNA: TGTGCCAGCAGCTCAACTAAGGCAGGGGGCAGGGATACGCAGTATTTT
CDR3 protein: CASSSTKAGGRDTQYF

V gene: TRBV29-1
clone size: -
J gene: TRBJ2-1
D gene: -
CDR3 DNA: TGCAGCGTTGACAGTCCACGCTCCTACAATGAGCAGTTCTTC
CDR3 protein: CSVDSPRSYNEQFF

V gene: TRBV11-2
clone size: -
J gene: TRBJ2-7
D gene: TRBD1
CDR3 DNA: TGTGCCAGCAGCTACAGGACAGGGGGGGCCTACGAGCAGTACTTC
CDR3 protein: CASSYRTGGAYEQYF

V gene: TRBV30
clone size: -
J gene: TRBJ2-3
D gene: -
CDR3 DNA: TGTGCCTGGAGTTTCCCGGGAGTCGGGTCCCCAGATACGCAGTATTTT
CDR3 protein: CAWSFPGVGSPDTQYF

V gene: TRBV20-1
clone size: -
J gene: TRBJ2-3
D gene: -
CDR3 DNA: TGCAGTGCGAGTTCGGATACGCAGTATTTT
CDR3 protein: CSASSDTQYF

V gene: TRBV19
clone size: -
J gene: TRBJ2-2
D gene: -
CDR3 DNA: TGTGCCAGTAGTATACTAGCCCGCACCGGGGAGCTGTTTTTT
CDR3 protein: CASSILARTGELFF

V gene: TRBV6-6
clone size: -
J gene: TRBJ2-3
D gene: TRBD2
CDR3 DNA: TGTGCCAGCAGTTACTCGTTCTGGCGGGAGGCTGATACGCAGTATTTT
CDR3 protein: CASSYSFWREADTQYF

V gene: TRBV28
clone size: -
J gene: TRBJ2-1
D gene: -
CDR3 DNA: TGTGCCAGCAGTTTTGCAGGGTCGGACAATGAGCAGTTCTTC
CDR3 protein: CASSFAGSDNEQFF

V gene: TRBV30
clone size: -
J gene: TRBJ1-1
D gene: -
CDR3 DNA: TGTGCCTGGAGTGTTACCGGGGGAGTGGGCGCTTTCTTT
CDR3 protein: CAWSVTGGVGAFF

V gene: TRBV7-9
clone size: -
J gene: TRBJ1-1
D gene: -
CDR3 DNA: TGTGCCAGCAGCGGGCAGGGGAACACTGAAGCTTTCTTT
CDR3 protein: CASSGQGNTEAFF

V gene: TRBV5-6
clone size: -
J gene: TRBJ2-7
D gene: TRBD2
CDR3 DNA: TGTGCCAGCAGCTTAACTAGCGGGATTCTCTCCTACGAGCAGTACTTC
CDR3 protein: CASSLTSGILSYEQYF

V gene: TRBV5-4
clone size: once
J gene: TRBJ1-1
D gene: -
CDR3 DNA: TGTGCCAGCAGCTTTGAAGGGAGGGCATTGGGGACTGAAGCTTTCTTT
CDR3 protein: CASSFEGRALGTEAFF

V gene: TRBV11-2
clone size: -
J gene: TRBJ2-1
D gene: TRBD2
CDR3 DNA: TGTGCCAGCAGCTCCTATTGGACTAGCGGGAAAGTAAGGGATAATGAGCAGTTCTTC
CDR3 protein: CASSSYWTSGKVRDNEQFF

V gene: TRBV10-3
clone size: -
J gene: TRBJ1-5
D gene: -
CDR3 DNA: TGTGCCATCAGTGAGAGTTGGCATCAGCCCCAGCATTTT
CDR3 protein: CAISESWHQPQHF

V gene: TRBV7-6
clone size: -
J gene: TRBJ2-7
D gene: -
CDR3 DNA: TGTGCCAGCAGCGAGTACCTTTCCTACGAGCAGTACTTC
CDR3 protein: CASSEYLSYEQYF

V gene: TRBV13
clone size: -
J gene: TRBJ1-1
D gene: TRBD1
CDR3 DNA: TGTGCCAGCAGCTTAGTAGGGACAGGGGTGAACACTGAAGCTTTCTTT
CDR3 protein: CASSLVGTGVNTEAFF

V gene: TRBV6-1
clone size: once
J gene: TRBJ2-1
D gene: TRBD2
CDR3 DNA: TGTGCCAGCAGCGAACTAGCATCTAGCGGGGCCTACAATGAGCAGTTCTTC
CDR3 protein: CASSELASSGAYNEQFF

V gene: TRBV6-5
clone size: -
J gene: TRBJ2-2
D gene: -
CDR3 DNA: TGTGCCAGCAGTGGAGCGAACACCGGGGAGCTGTTTTTT
CDR3 protein: CASSGANTGELFF